Shown below are 15 T cell receptor beta chains from a single sample sequenced in a study of blood T cell repertoires in COVID-19. Some clones are missing from TCRdb's copy, which holds only in-frame ones; the method was immunoSEQ multiplex PCR. Of about 170,000 clones in the sample, roughly 88% were seen once. Material for sequencing was PBMCs or T cells enriched from blood (not recorded which). These receptor sequences come from a man over 45 who had recovered from COVID-19.

J is TRBJ2-3 and V is TRBV7-6, with TRBD2 matching 12 bases. Looked up from germline, CDR1 is SGHVS and CDR2 is FNYEAQ. This CDR3 contains 16 residues. With V trimmed by 4 bases and J by 1 base, 3 bases remained unmatched. The CDR3, as DNA: TGTGCCAGCAGCTACCTAGCGGGGGGGGGCACAGATACGCAGTATTTT. Translation gives CASSYLAGGGTDTQYF.

The chain couples TRBV5-1 to TRBJ2-3, with D possibly being TRBD2 (6 bases). CDR1 is SGHRS, CDR2 YFSETQ, per germline. The CDR3 covers 16 residues. Deletions cut 3 bases from V and 2 bases from J, with 16 bases between. The DNA for the CDR3 is TGCGCCAGCAGCTCTTTCGTCGGCGGGGTCACAGATACGCAGTATTTT. It translates to CASSSFVGGVTDTQYF. Looking up the rest from reference TRBV5-1 and TRBJ2-3 gives the full variable domain: KAGVTQTPRYLIKTRGQQVTLSCSPISGHRSVSWYQQTPGQGLQFLFEYFSETQRNKGNFPGRFSGRQFSNSRSEMNVSTLELGDSALYLCASSSFVGGVTDTQYFGPGTRLTVL.

The V gene is TRBV28, the J gene TRBJ1-2, with a possible D match to TRBD1 (5 bases). The CDR3 contains 13 residues. The ends were cut back, 6 bases at V and 4 bases at J, with 12 bases in the middle. In germline, CDR1 is MDHEN, CDR2 SYDVKM. This chain's CDR3 is CASSSGGTYGYTF. The CDR3 DNA reads as TGTGCCAGCAGCTCTGGGGGGACCTATGGCTACACCTTC.

J is TRBJ1-3 and V is TRBV7-9; TRBD1 is a possible D gene (6 bases). Looked up from germline, CDR1 is SEHNR and CDR2 is FQNEAQ (reference sequence). CDR3 size: 13 residues. V lost 8 bases and J lost 4, with 12 bases in between. CDR3: CASGTGMGNTIYF. DNA for the CDR3: TGTGCCAGCGGAACAGGGATGGGAAACACCATATATTTT.

The CDR3 DNA sequence: TGTGCCAGCAGCTACGTAGCGGGGGCGGTCTACGAGCAGTACTTC. This gives the protein CASSYVAGAVYEQYF. The chain is built from TRBV3-1 (or the pseudogene TRBV3-2) and TRBJ2-7; 9 bases line up with TRBD2. This CDR3 is built from 15 residues. After removal of 5 bases from V and 3 bases from J, the junction contained 8 bases not matched to a gene. Germline V gives CDR1 LGHDT, CDR2 YNNKEL (reference sequence).

The rearrangement uses TRBV3-1 (or the pseudogene TRBV3-2) and TRBJ2-3; 14 bases align to TRBD2. V trimming: 4 bases; J trimming: 1 base; junction bases outside the gene matches: 7. The germline CDR1 and CDR2 sequences are LGHDT and YNNKEL (reference sequence). This CDR3 is built from 18 residues. This CDR3 is CASSRRGTSGGGTDTQYF. CDR3 nucleotide sequence: TGTGCCAGCAGCCGCCGAGGGACTAGCGGGGGTGGCACAGATACGCAGTATTTT.

This chain links TRBV19 with TRBJ2-2; no reliable D call. The CDR3 consists of 13 residues. The germline V gene has CDR1 LNHDA and CDR2 SQIVND (reference sequence). V was pared by 5 bases and J by 2 bases, with 6 bases between. The CDR3 loop reads CASSSTNTGELFF. CDR3 nucleotide sequence: TGTGCCAGTAGTTCGACTAACACCGGGGAGCTGTTTTTT.

The chain employs TRBV7-9 and TRBJ1-1; D is possibly TRBD1 (5 bases). Germline values: CDR1 SEHNR, CDR2 FQNEAQ (reference sequence). Trimming removed 6 bases from V and 3 bases from J, with 14 bases in between. There are 14 residues in the CDR3. CDR3 amino acids: CASSRPGGDTEAFF. In nucleotides, the CDR3 is TGTGCCAGCAGTCGCCCCGGGGGAGACACTGAAGCTTTCTTT.

The gene calls are TRBV5-6 and TRBJ2-7; TRBD1 matches 10 bases. Germline CDR1 is SGHDT and CDR2 is YYEEEE. J was trimmed by 1 base and V by 4 bases; bases with no gene match: 5. The CDR3 covers 15 residues. In nucleotides, the CDR3 is TGTGCCAGCAGCCTCGGACAGGGGGAATCCTACGAGCAGTACTTC. Residues: CASSLGQGESYEQYF.

This clone was seen a single time. The CDR3 region has the DNA TGTGCCAGCAAGGACAGACAGAACACCGGGGAGCTGTTTTTT. Residues: CASKDRQNTGELFF. The chain links TRBV19 to TRBJ2-2; perhaps TRBD1 as D (6 bases). The CDR3 extends over 14 amino acids. Germline V gene lookup returns CDR1 LNHDA and CDR2 SQIVND (reference sequence). V was clipped by 9 bases and J by 1 base, with 12 bases between them.

This chain links TRBV5-1 with TRBJ2-1, with 14 bases aligning to TRBD2. Germline V gene data show CDR1 as SGHRS and CDR2 as YFSETQ. The length of the CDR3 is 16 residues. With V trimmed by 0 bases and J by 4 bases, 0 bases remained unmatched. The CDR3 region is CASSLGTSGGYNEQFF. The DNA of the CDR3 is TGCGCCAGCAGCTTGGGGACTAGCGGGGGGTACAATGAGCAGTTCTTC.

V gene TRBV9 combines with J gene TRBJ2-5; tentative D call: TRBD1 (5 bases). The CDR3 totals 14 residues. V lost 0 bases and J 4 bases, leaving 10 bases between the germline ends. Germline V CDR1 and CDR2: SGDLS, YYNGEE. The CDR3 bases are TGTGCCAGCAGCGTAGGCAGGGTAGGAGAGACCCAGTACTTC. Its translation: CASSVGRVGETQYF.

The chain joins TRBV27 to TRBJ1-2; 8 bases match TRBD1. CDR3 size: 14 residues. Trimming took 5 bases from V and 5 from J; bases not matched to a gene: 7. Germline loops: CDR1 MNHEY, CDR2 SMNVEV (reference sequence). The CDR3 loop reads CASSPGQGRYGYTF. CDR3 in DNA: TGTGCCAGCAGTCCTGGACAGGGACGATATGGCTACACCTTC.

The rearrangement links TRBV5-1 to TRBJ1-2; D unclear. This CDR3 spans 12 amino acids. Germline V CDR1 and CDR2: SGHRS, YFSETQ. With 0 bases removed from V and 6 bases from J, the gap between germline ends came to 6 bases. The DNA for the CDR3 is TGCGCCAGCAGCTTGGCCAGTAATGGCTACACCTTC. This codes for CASSLASNGYTF.

V and J are TRBV15 and TRBJ1-2, with TRBD1 matching 8 bases. Per the germline V gene, CDR1 is LNHNV and CDR2 is YYDKDF (reference sequence). The V segment lost 3 bases and the J segment 6 bases; nucleotides outside the gene matches: 9. This CDR3 has 15 residues. The CDR3 reads CATSRWTGFGDGYTF. DNA for the CDR3: TGTGCCACCAGCAGGTGGACAGGGTTCGGTGATGGCTACACCTTC. The variable domain in full, with the rest retrieved from reference TRBV15 and TRBJ1-2, is DAMVIQNPRYQVTQFGKPVTLSCSQTLNHNVMYWYQQKSSQAPKLLFHYYDKDFNNEADTPDNFQSRRPNTSFCFLDIRSPGLGDTAMYLCATSRWTGFGDGYTFGSGTRLTVV.